This T cell receptor beta chain was sequenced in a study of CD4+ T cells in melanoma. Comments on this clone: The antigen remains undetermined.

Study-wide results and caveats: A reported correlation linked neoantigen-specific CD4+ T cells to CD8+, macrophage and B cell function. Neoantigen-specific CD4+ T cells in melanoma reportedly had diverse differentiation states.

V was pared by 0 bases and J by 4 bases, with 9 bases between. The CDR3 length is 15 residues. From germline, CDR1 is SGHVS and CDR2 FQNEAQ. TCRdb's copy holds only in-frame clones and misses some; the assay was immunoSEQ multiplex PCR. The sample has fewer than 11,000 clones, about 59% seen once. Sequenced: cells from a culture (not recorded whether cultured in vitro). The rearrangement uses TRBV7-8 and TRBJ2-2, with no clear D. The sequence derives from a human donor with melanoma. In nucleotides, the CDR3 is TGTGCCAGCAGCTTAGCACGACAAGTCACCGGGGAGCTGTTTTTT. Encoded protein: CASSLARQVTGELFF. Full variable domain (remainder filled in from reference TRBV7-8 and TRBJ2-2): GAGVSQSPRYKVAKRGQDVALRCDPISGHVSLFWYQQALGQGPEFLTYFQNEAQLDKSGLPSDRFFAERPEGSVSTLKIQRTQQEDSAVYLCASSLARQVTGELFFGEGSRLTVL.